The following is a T cell receptor (beta chain) sequence with its context. Deletions cut 2 bases from V and 5 bases from J, with 13 bases between. The CDR3 extends over 14 amino acids. Germline V gene lookup returns CDR1 SGHDT and CDR2 YYEEEE. The source of the sample is a study of blood T cell repertoires in COVID-19. As for the study in general: COVID-19 samples collected from the United States, Italy and Spain covered acute and convalescent phases. T cells, B-cell-depleted T cells, or PBMCs supplied cDNA or gDNA.

Source study methods: Reference gene primers were amplified, and this amplification served to estimate nucleated cell counts. The protocol was immunoSEQ multiplex PCR, while the TCRdb copy is restricted to in-frame clones and leaves out a portion. For V, J and clone size, that table is used; D and trimming come from the DNA. The table shows more than 65,000 clones, with around three quarters occurring only once. The sample was peripheral blood. This sequence was found in a woman of 80 years or more with active or convalescent COVID-19. This rearrangement joins TRBV5-6 to TRBJ2-5; no firm D call. CDR3 DNA: TGTGCCAGCAGCTTAAATACAGTTGCTGAGACCCAGTACTTC. Protein: CASSLNTVAETQYF.